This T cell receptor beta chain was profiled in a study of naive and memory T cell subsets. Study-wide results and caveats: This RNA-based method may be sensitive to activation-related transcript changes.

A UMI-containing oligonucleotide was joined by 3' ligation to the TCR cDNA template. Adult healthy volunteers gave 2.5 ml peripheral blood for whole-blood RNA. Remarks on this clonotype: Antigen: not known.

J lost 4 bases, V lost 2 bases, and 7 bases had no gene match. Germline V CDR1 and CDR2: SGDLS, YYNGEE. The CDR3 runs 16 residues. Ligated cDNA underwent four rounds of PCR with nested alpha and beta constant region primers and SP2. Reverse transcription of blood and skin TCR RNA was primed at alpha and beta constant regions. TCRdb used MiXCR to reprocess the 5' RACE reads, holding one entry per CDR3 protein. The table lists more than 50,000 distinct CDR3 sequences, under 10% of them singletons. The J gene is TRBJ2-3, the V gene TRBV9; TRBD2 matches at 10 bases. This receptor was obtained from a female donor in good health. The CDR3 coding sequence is TGTGCCAGCAGCGTGGCTAGCGGGAGCCCCGCAGATACGCAGTATTTT. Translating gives CASSVASGSPADTQYF.